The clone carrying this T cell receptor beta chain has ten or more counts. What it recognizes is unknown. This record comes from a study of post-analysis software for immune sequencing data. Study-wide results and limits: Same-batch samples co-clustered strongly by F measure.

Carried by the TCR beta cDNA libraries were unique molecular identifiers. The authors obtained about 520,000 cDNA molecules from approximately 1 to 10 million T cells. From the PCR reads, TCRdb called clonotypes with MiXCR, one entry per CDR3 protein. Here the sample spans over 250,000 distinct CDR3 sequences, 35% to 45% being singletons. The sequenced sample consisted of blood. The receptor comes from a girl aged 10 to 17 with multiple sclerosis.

CDR3 loop: CAISEGGIVGYTF. The CDR3 DNA sequence: TGTGCCATCAGTGAAGGGGGAATTGTTGGCTACACCTTC. V usage is TRBV10-3 and J usage is TRBJ1-2; D is perhaps TRBD1 (6 bases). V lost 3 bases and J 7 bases, leaving 12 bases between the germline ends. The CDR3 loop spans 13 amino acids. Looked up from germline, CDR1 is ENHRY and CDR2 is SYGVKD.